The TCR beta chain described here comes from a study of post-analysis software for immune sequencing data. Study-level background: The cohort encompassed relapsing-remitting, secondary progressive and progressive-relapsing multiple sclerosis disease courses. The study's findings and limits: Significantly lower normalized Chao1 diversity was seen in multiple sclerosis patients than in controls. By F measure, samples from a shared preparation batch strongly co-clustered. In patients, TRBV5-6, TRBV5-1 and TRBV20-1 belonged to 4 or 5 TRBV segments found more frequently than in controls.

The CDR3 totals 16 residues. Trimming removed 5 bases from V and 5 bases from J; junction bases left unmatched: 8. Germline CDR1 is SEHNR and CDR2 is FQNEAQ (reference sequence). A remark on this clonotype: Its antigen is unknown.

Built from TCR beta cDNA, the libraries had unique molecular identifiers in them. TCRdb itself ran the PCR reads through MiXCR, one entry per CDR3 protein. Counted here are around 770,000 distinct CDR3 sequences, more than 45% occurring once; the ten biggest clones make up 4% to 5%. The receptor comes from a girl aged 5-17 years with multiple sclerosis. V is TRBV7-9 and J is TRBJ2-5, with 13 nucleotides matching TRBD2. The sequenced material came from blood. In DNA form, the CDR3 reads TGTGCCAGCAGCCCCCTGGGGACTAGCGGGGCGGAGACCCAGTACTTC. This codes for CASSPLGTSGAETQYF. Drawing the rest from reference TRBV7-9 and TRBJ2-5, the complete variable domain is DTGVSQNPRHKITKRGQNVTFRCDPISEHNRLYWYRQTLGQGPEFLTYFQNEAQLEKSRLLSDRFSAERPKGSFSTLEIQRTEQGDSAMYLCASSPLGTSGAETQYFGPGTRLLVL.